Presented here are 10 T cell receptor beta chains from one specimen sequenced in a study of T cells after yellow fever vaccination. TCRdb recomputed calls from the 5' RACE reads with MiXCR, one row per CDR3 protein. This sample carries some 500,000 distinct CDR3 sequences, approximately 13% of them seen once, and the ten largest clones take over 12%. The specimen comprised PBMCs, sampled on the day of the yellow fever booster vaccination. These receptors were taken from a man aged 30 to 45 who received the YFV17D yellow fever vaccine.

This clonotype occurred many times. The chain couples TRBV10-3 to TRBJ2-7; 8 bases align to TRBD2. CDR3 length: 14 residues. With 4 bases clipped from V and 3 bases from J, the junction kept 5 bases outside the gene matches. CDR1 is ENHRY and CDR2 is SYGVKD in the germline V gene. CDR3 sequence (DNA): TGTGCCATCAGTGGAGGTAGCGGGATCTACGAGCAGTACTTC. Protein: CAISGGSGIYEQYF.

This clonotype was counted a few times. The chain employs TRBV28 and TRBJ2-1, with 13 bases fitting TRBD2. CDR1 and CDR2 from the germline V gene are MDHEN and SYDVKM. The V segment lost 3 bases and the J segment 5 bases; nucleotides outside the gene matches: 16. The CDR3 totals 20 residues. DNA of the CDR3: TGTGCCAGCAGTTTCTGGACTAGCGGGAGAGGGGCCCTTTTGGACAATGAGCAGTTCTTC. As protein: CASSFWTSGRGALLDNEQFF.

The chain combines TRBV11-2 with TRBJ2-4, with 7 nucleotides matching TRBD1. In germline, CDR1 is SGHAT, CDR2 FQNNGV. Trimming removed 6 bases from V and 4 bases from J; junction bases left unmatched: 9. The CDR3 contains 15 residues. CDR3 nucleotides: TGTGCCAGCAGTCTAGCCGGGACAGTTAAAAACATTCAGTACTTC. It specifies CASSLAGTVKNIQYF.

The chain has TRBV7-8 and TRBJ1-6, with 8 bases lining up with TRBD1. Germline loops: CDR1 SGHVS, CDR2 FQNEAQ. The trim removed 1 base at V and 6 bases at J, leaving 8 bases unmatched. The CDR3 covers 17 residues. CDR3 amino acids: CASSLEGGQGPNSPLHF. The CDR3, as DNA: TGTGCCAGCAGCTTAGAGGGCGGACAGGGCCCTAATTCACCCCTCCACTTT. Based on the CDR3 plus reference TRBV7-8 and TRBJ1-6, the full variable domain is GAGVSQSPRYKVAKRGQDVALRCDPISGHVSLFWYQQALGQGPEFLTYFQNEAQLDKSGLPSDRFFAERPEGSVSTLKIQRTQQEDSAVYLCASSLEGGQGPNSPLHFGNGTRLTVT.

This clonotype has ten or more counts. The chain recombines TRBV7-9 with TRBJ1-1; 7 bases fit TRBD1. From germline, CDR1 is SEHNR and CDR2 FQNEAQ (reference sequence). CDR3 length: 14 amino acids. V shed 5 bases and J 6 bases; nucleotides not matched to a gene: 9. The CDR3 DNA reads as TGTGCCAGCAGCCCCAGACAGGGCGGCTCTGAAGCTTTCTTT. This gives the protein CASSPRQGGSEAFF.

The gene calls are TRBV6-2 or TRBV6-3 and TRBJ2-3, with D possibly being TRBD2 (5 bases). Germline assignment: CDR1 MNHEY and CDR2 SVGEGT. CDR3 length: 15 residues. Between the trimmed V and J ends, which lost 8 bases and 8 bases, there was a span of 23 bases. The CDR3 DNA sequence: TGTGCCAGCGGCGACGGGGAGACTGGCTCAGTTACGCAGTATTTT. Its translation: CASGDGETGSVTQYF.

In its sample, this clonotype was seen many times. The chain joins TRBV7-8 to TRBJ2-5; perhaps TRBD1 as D (5 bases). The CDR3 sequence is 13 residues long. The germline V gene encodes CDR1 SGHVS and CDR2 FQNEAQ. The V gene lost 7 bases and the J gene lost 2 bases, with 11 bases spanning the gap. CDR3 loop: CASNRQTQETQYF. The CDR3 region has the DNA TGTGCCAGCAACCGACAGACTCAAGAGACCCAGTACTTC.

This clonotype has just a few counts. The V gene is TRBV7-9, the J gene TRBJ2-1, with 12 positions matching TRBD2. This CDR3 region has 15 residues. CDR1 SEHNR and CDR2 FQNEAQ come from the germline V gene (reference sequence). V was pared by 2 bases and J by 8 bases, with 4 bases of the junction left unmatched. The CDR3 region has the DNA TGTGCCAGCAGCTTATGGACTAGCGGGGTCGATGAGCAGTTCTTC. Its protein product is CASSLWTSGVDEQFF.

As for this clonotype: This may come from a read error, since a much larger clone is one base off. The chain uses TRBV24-1 and TRBJ2-7, with no clear D. The V and J ends lost 7 bases and 0 bases respectively, with 3 bases between them. Germline CDR1 KGHDR, CDR2 SFDVKD. This CDR3 has 11 amino acids. CDR3 protein: CATSNSYEQYF. Here the CDR3 DNA reads TGTGCCACCAGCAACTCCTACGAGCAGTACTTC.

The chain is built from TRBV20-1 and TRBJ2-1; 9 bases are shared with TRBD2. The CDR3 is 13 amino acids. The J segment lost 9 bases and the V segment lost 6 bases, leaving 9 bases of the junction unmatched. CDR1 DFQATT and CDR2 SNEGSKA come from the germline V gene (reference sequence). The chain's CDR3 is CSAPTSGSGEQFF. The CDR3 coding sequence is TGCAGTGCGCCGACTAGCGGTAGTGGTGAGCAGTTCTTC.